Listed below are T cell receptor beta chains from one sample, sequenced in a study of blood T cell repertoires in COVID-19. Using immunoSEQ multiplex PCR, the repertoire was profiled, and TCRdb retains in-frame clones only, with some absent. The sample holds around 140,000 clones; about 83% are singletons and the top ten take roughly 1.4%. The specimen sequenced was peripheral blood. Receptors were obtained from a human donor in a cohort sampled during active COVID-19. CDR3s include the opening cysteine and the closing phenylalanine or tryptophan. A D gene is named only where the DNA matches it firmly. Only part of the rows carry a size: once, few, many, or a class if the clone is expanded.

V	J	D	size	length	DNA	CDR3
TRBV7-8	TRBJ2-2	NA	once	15	TGTGCCAGCAGCTCGACTCCGCTAGTAGTGGGGGAGCTGTTTTTT	CASSSTPLVVGELFF
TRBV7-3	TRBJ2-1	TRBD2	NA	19	TGTGCCAGCAGCCTGACCGGGACTAGCGGTTTAAGCTCCTACAATGAGCAGTTCTTC	CASSLTGTSGLSSYNEQFF
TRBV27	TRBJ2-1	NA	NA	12	TGTGCCAGCAGTTTCCGAGTTGGTGAGCAGTTCTTC	CASSFRVGEQFF
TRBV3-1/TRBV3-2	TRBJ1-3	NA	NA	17	TGTGCCATTACCATTCCAGGACTGATCGCGTCTGGAAACACCATATATTTT	CAITIPGLIASGNTIYF
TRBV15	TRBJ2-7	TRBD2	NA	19	TGTGCCACCAGCAGATCACGGGGGGGGACTAGCGGGAGATCCTACGAGCAGTACTTC	CATSRSRGGTSGRSYEQYF
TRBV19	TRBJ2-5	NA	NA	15	TGTGCCAGTACCCCCGGGAAGGGGGTACAAGAGACCCAGTACTTC	CASTPGKGVQETQYF
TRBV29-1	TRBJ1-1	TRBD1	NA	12	TGCAGCGTTGACTTACAGGGGGCTGAAGCTTTCTTT	CSVDLQGAEAFF
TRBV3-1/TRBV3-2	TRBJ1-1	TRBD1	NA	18	TGTGCCAGCAGCCAAGATCGTGGGACAGGGCAAGGTTACACTGAAGCTTTCTTT	CASSQDRGTGQGYTEAFF
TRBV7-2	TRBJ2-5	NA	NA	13	TGTGCCAGCAGCCTTCAGTACCAAGAGACCCAGTACTTC	CASSLQYQETQYF
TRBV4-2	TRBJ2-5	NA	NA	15	TGTGCCAGCAGCCAAGTACTCGACACTCTTGGGACCCAGTACTTC	CASSQVLDTLGTQYF